This is a list of T cell receptor beta chains from one sample in a study of T cell responses to AZD1222 COVID-19 vaccine. Data came from immunoSEQ multiplex PCR; TCRdb stores just in-frame clones and leaves some out. The sample holds 100,000 to 150,000 clones, approximately 86% seen once. This specimen consisted of peripheral blood, obtained 28 days after the second AZD1222 dose. The receptors derive from an adult who received the AZD1222 COVID-19 vaccine. Each CDR3 is given with its conserved first and last residue. D genes are given only for firm matches. Size is omitted from some rows. Given values are once, few, many or a class for expanded clones.

D gene: TRBD2; J gene: TRBJ2-1; CDR3 length: 14; V gene: TRBV7-9; clone size: NA; CDR3 DNA: TGTGCCAGCAATTGGGGGGGTGACTACAATGAGCAGTTCTTC; CDR3 protein: CASNWGGDYNEQFF
D gene: NA; J gene: TRBJ1-5; CDR3 length: 13; V gene: TRBV4-3; clone size: NA; CDR3 DNA: TGCGCCAGCAGCCAAGACCGGAATCAGCCCCAGCATTTT; CDR3 protein: CASSQDRNQPQHF
D gene: NA; J gene: TRBJ1-2; CDR3 length: 15; V gene: TRBV25-1; clone size: few; CDR3 DNA: TGTGCCAGCAGTGAATGGTTCGAGGAGAACTATGGCTACACCTTC; CDR3 protein: CASSEWFEENYGYTF
D gene: NA; J gene: TRBJ2-2; CDR3 length: 15; V gene: TRBV4-2; clone size: NA; CDR3 DNA: TGTGCCAGCAGCCAAGATAGGGGGGCCACCGGGGAGCTGTTTTTT; CDR3 protein: CASSQDRGATGELFF
D gene: NA; J gene: TRBJ2-5; CDR3 length: 13; V gene: TRBV5-1; clone size: NA; CDR3 DNA: TGCGCCAGCAGCTTGGGCGGGTTTGAGACCCAGTACTTC; CDR3 protein: CASSLGGFETQYF
D gene: NA; J gene: TRBJ1-1; CDR3 length: 13; V gene: TRBV19; clone size: once; CDR3 DNA: TGTGCCAGTAGGGGGTGGGGAAACACTGAAGCTTTCTTT; CDR3 protein: CASRGWGNTEAFF
D gene: TRBD1; J gene: TRBJ2-3; CDR3 length: 14; V gene: TRBV7-2; clone size: NA; CDR3 DNA: TGTGCCAGCAGCCTGAGACAGGGGACGGATACGCAGTATTTT; CDR3 protein: CASSLRQGTDTQYF
D gene: NA; J gene: TRBJ1-5; CDR3 length: 14; V gene: TRBV6-5; clone size: NA; CDR3 DNA: TGTGCCAGCCTGACAGCGTATAGCAATCAGCCCCAGCATTTT; CDR3 protein: CASLTAYSNQPQHF
D gene: NA; J gene: TRBJ1-6; CDR3 length: 15; V gene: TRBV3-1/TRBV3-2; clone size: NA; CDR3 DNA: TGTGCCACCAGTGGGACCCCGGCTTATAATTCACCCCTCCACTTT; CDR3 protein: CATSGTPAYNSPLHF
D gene: NA; J gene: TRBJ1-2; CDR3 length: 14; V gene: TRBV2; clone size: NA; CDR3 DNA: TGTGCCAGCAGTGAGTGGGACGGTAACTATGGCTACACCTTC; CDR3 protein: CASSEWDGNYGYTF
D gene: NA; J gene: TRBJ1-2; CDR3 length: 11; V gene: TRBV30; clone size: once; CDR3 DNA: TGTGCCTGGAGTGATCAGGGGGGCTACACCTTC; CDR3 protein: CAWSDQGGYTF
D gene: TRBD1; J gene: TRBJ1-1; CDR3 length: 16; V gene: TRBV5-1; clone size: NA; CDR3 DNA: TGCGCCAGCAGCTTGTTAGGACAGGGGATTGGCACTGAAGCTTTCTTT; CDR3 protein: CASSLLGQGIGTEAFF
D gene: NA; J gene: TRBJ1-4; CDR3 length: 14; V gene: TRBV2; clone size: NA; CDR3 DNA: TGTGCCAGCAGGCACAGGACGGGAGAGGAAAAACTGTTTTTT; CDR3 protein: CASRHRTGEEKLFF
D gene: NA; J gene: TRBJ1-6; CDR3 length: 14; V gene: TRBV5-1; clone size: NA; CDR3 DNA: TGCGCCAGCAGCTTGGCCGAGGGTAATTCACCCCTCCACTTT; CDR3 protein: CASSLAEGNSPLHF
D gene: NA; J gene: TRBJ1-6; CDR3 length: 15; V gene: TRBV3-1/TRBV3-2; clone size: NA; CDR3 DNA: TGTGCCAGCAGCCGAGGAAGCGGAACGCATTCACCCCTCCACTTT; CDR3 protein: CASSRGSGTHSPLHF
D gene: NA; J gene: TRBJ1-3; CDR3 length: 14; V gene: TRBV6-5; clone size: NA; CDR3 DNA: TGTGCCTCCCGGAAGCATGGCGGGGGAAACACCATATATTTT; CDR3 protein: CASRKHGGGNTIYF
D gene: NA; J gene: TRBJ1-1; CDR3 length: 14; V gene: TRBV7-9; clone size: once; CDR3 DNA: TGTGCCAGCAGCCCGGGTGGGGGAGGAACTGAAGCTTTCTTT; CDR3 protein: CASSPGGGGTEAFF
D gene: TRBD1; J gene: TRBJ2-2; CDR3 length: 14; V gene: TRBV19; clone size: NA; CDR3 DNA: TGTGCCAGTACCAACACAGGGGACACCGGGGAGCTGTTTTTT; CDR3 protein: CASTNTGDTGELFF
D gene: NA; J gene: TRBJ1-2; CDR3 length: 11; V gene: TRBV10-2; clone size: few; CDR3 DNA: TGCGCCAGCGGGGCCCACTATGGCTACACCTTC; CDR3 protein: CASGAHYGYTF
D gene: NA; J gene: TRBJ2-7; CDR3 length: 15; V gene: TRBV5-1; clone size: NA; CDR3 DNA: TGCGCCAGCAGCTTGGATGGGAACAGGGCCCTGGGGCAGTACTTC; CDR3 protein: CASSLDGNRALGQYF
D gene: NA; J gene: TRBJ1-2; CDR3 length: 14; V gene: TRBV7-2; clone size: NA; CDR3 DNA: TGTGCCAGCAGCTTAGCGCTTACAGGATATGGCTACACCTTC; CDR3 protein: CASSLALTGYGYTF
D gene: TRBD1; J gene: TRBJ1-2; CDR3 length: 13; V gene: TRBV7-9; clone size: NA; CDR3 DNA: TGTGCCAGCAGCTTTGGGACAGGTCGTGGCTACACCTTC; CDR3 protein: CASSFGTGRGYTF
D gene: NA; J gene: TRBJ1-5; CDR3 length: 15; V gene: TRBV18; clone size: NA; CDR3 DNA: TGTGCCAGCTCACCCCGTTTTACTGGGGATCAGCCCCAGCATTTT; CDR3 protein: CASSPRFTGDQPQHF
D gene: NA; J gene: TRBJ2-1; CDR3 length: 14; V gene: TRBV9; clone size: NA; CDR3 DNA: TGTGCCAGCAGCCCTACAGGGACCTACAATGAGCAGTTCTTC; CDR3 protein: CASSPTGTYNEQFF
D gene: NA; J gene: TRBJ2-7; CDR3 length: 11; V gene: TRBV20-1; clone size: NA; CDR3 DNA: TGCAGTGCTAGGGTCCGCGGAGAGCAGTACTTC; CDR3 protein: CSARVRGEQYF
D gene: NA; J gene: TRBJ2-3; CDR3 length: 12; V gene: TRBV7-9; clone size: NA; CDR3 DNA: TGTGCCAGCAGAAGGAAAGGGGATACGCAGTATTTT; CDR3 protein: CASRRKGDTQYF
D gene: TRBD2; J gene: TRBJ2-2; CDR3 length: 17; V gene: TRBV5-1; clone size: NA; CDR3 DNA: TGCGCCAGCAGCTTGGGACTAGCGGAGACCATAGGGAGGGAGCTGTTTTTT; CDR3 protein: CASSLGLAETIGRELFF
D gene: NA; J gene: TRBJ2-5; CDR3 length: 16; V gene: TRBV4-2; clone size: NA; CDR3 DNA: TGTGCCAGCAGCCAAGAGGGACTCCGAGGGGAAGAGACCCAGTACTTC; CDR3 protein: CASSQEGLRGEETQYF
D gene: NA; J gene: TRBJ1-6; CDR3 length: 15; V gene: TRBV6-5; clone size: once; CDR3 DNA: TGTGCCAGCAGTTACTCTTTGGGAGTCGGTTCACCCCTCCACTTT; CDR3 protein: CASSYSLGVGSPLHF
D gene: NA; J gene: TRBJ2-3; CDR3 length: 16; V gene: TRBV7-2; clone size: NA; CDR3 DNA: TGTGCCAGCAGCTTACAGGGGGGGTTGAGCACAGATACGCAGTATTTT; CDR3 protein: CASSLQGGLSTDTQYF
D gene: NA; J gene: TRBJ1-3; CDR3 length: 13; V gene: TRBV1; clone size: NA; CDR3 DNA: TGCACCAGCAGCCAAGGCACTGGAAACACCATATATTTT; CDR3 protein: CTSSQGTGNTIYF
D gene: NA; J gene: TRBJ1-6; CDR3 length: 17; V gene: TRBV4-1; clone size: NA; CDR3 DNA: TGCGCCAGCAGCCAAGATCGCAGGCCCCCCTATAATTCACCCCTCCACTTT; CDR3 protein: CASSQDRRPPYNSPLHF
D gene: NA; J gene: TRBJ1-1; CDR3 length: 15; V gene: TRBV7-8; clone size: NA; CDR3 DNA: TGTGCCAGCAGCTCATGGACAGACGGGAGCACTGAAGCTTTCTTT; CDR3 protein: CASSSWTDGSTEAFF
D gene: NA; J gene: TRBJ2-5; CDR3 length: 16; V gene: TRBV25-1; clone size: few; CDR3 DNA: TGTGCCAGCAGTGAATTGGCGGCCTGGGGCCAAGAGACCCAGTACTTC; CDR3 protein: CASSELAAWGQETQYF
D gene: NA; J gene: TRBJ2-6; CDR3 length: 15; V gene: TRBV7-6; clone size: NA; CDR3 DNA: TGTGCCAGCAGTGGCCCGAACTCTGGGGCCAACGTCCTGACTTTC; CDR3 protein: CASSGPNSGANVLTF
D gene: NA; J gene: TRBJ1-4; CDR3 length: 16; V gene: TRBV5-1; clone size: few; CDR3 DNA: TGCGCCAGCAGCTTGGGACGGGGAACGAACGGTGAAAAACTGTTTTTT; CDR3 protein: CASSLGRGTNGEKLFF
D gene: NA; J gene: TRBJ2-3; CDR3 length: 15; V gene: TRBV9; clone size: NA; CDR3 DNA: TGTGCCAGCAGCCCCGAATTGGGGGCGACAGATACGCAGTATTTT; CDR3 protein: CASSPELGATDTQYF
D gene: TRBD1; J gene: TRBJ2-3; CDR3 length: 14; V gene: TRBV6-5; clone size: NA; CDR3 DNA: TGTGCCAGCAGTTACGGGACAGTCACAGATACGCAGTATTTT; CDR3 protein: CASSYGTVTDTQYF
D gene: NA; J gene: TRBJ2-7; CDR3 length: 11; V gene: TRBV20-1; clone size: NA; CDR3 DNA: TGCAGTGCTAGTCTGGTTCCCGAGCAGTACTTC; CDR3 protein: CSASLVPEQYF
D gene: NA; J gene: TRBJ1-1; CDR3 length: 13; V gene: TRBV5-4; clone size: NA; CDR3 DNA: TGTGCCAGCAGCACCGGACAGAACACTGAAGCTTTCTTT; CDR3 protein: CASSTGQNTEAFF
D gene: TRBD1; J gene: TRBJ1-3; CDR3 length: 17; V gene: TRBV4-3; clone size: NA; CDR3 DNA: TGCGCCAGCAGCCAAGCCCCAGGGGGGACGTCTGGAAACACCATATATTTT; CDR3 protein: CASSQAPGGTSGNTIYF
D gene: TRBD1; J gene: TRBJ2-1; CDR3 length: 15; V gene: TRBV7-6; clone size: NA; CDR3 DNA: TGTGCCAGCAGCTTAAACCGGGACAGATACAATGAGCAGTTCTTC; CDR3 protein: CASSLNRDRYNEQFF
D gene: TRBD1; J gene: TRBJ2-7; CDR3 length: 15; V gene: TRBV19; clone size: NA; CDR3 DNA: TGTGCCAGTAGTATAGTGGGGACAGGGGTCTACGAGCAGTACTTC; CDR3 protein: CASSIVGTGVYEQYF
D gene: NA; J gene: TRBJ2-1; CDR3 length: 13; V gene: TRBV11-1; clone size: once; CDR3 DNA: TGTGCCAGCAGCTTAGAATGGGGAGGTGAGCAGTTCTTC; CDR3 protein: CASSLEWGGEQFF
D gene: TRBD1; J gene: TRBJ2-7; CDR3 length: 14; V gene: TRBV11-2; clone size: NA; CDR3 DNA: TGTGCCAGCAGCTTGAGGGGGCTCTCCTACGAGCAGTACTTC; CDR3 protein: CASSLRGLSYEQYF
D gene: TRBD1; J gene: TRBJ1-1; CDR3 length: 12; V gene: TRBV28; clone size: NA; CDR3 DNA: TGTGCCAGCGGACAGGGATGGACTGAAGCTTTCTTT; CDR3 protein: CASGQGWTEAFF
D gene: NA; J gene: TRBJ1-1; CDR3 length: 14; V gene: TRBV5-1; clone size: NA; CDR3 DNA: TGCGCCAGCAGCTTGCCGACAGTGGGCACTGAAGCTTTCTTT; CDR3 protein: CASSLPTVGTEAFF
D gene: TRBD2; J gene: TRBJ2-2; CDR3 length: 14; V gene: TRBV3-1/TRBV3-2; clone size: NA; CDR3 DNA: TGTGCCAGCAGTCCCAGCGGGGGCCTCGGGGAGCTGTTTTTT; CDR3 protein: CASSPSGGLGELFF
D gene: NA; J gene: TRBJ1-4; CDR3 length: 15; V gene: TRBV23-1; clone size: NA; CDR3 DNA: TGCGCCAGCAGTCAATCCCCGAACCGAGAGGAAAAACTGTTTTTT; CDR3 protein: CASSQSPNREEKLFF
D gene: NA; J gene: TRBJ2-3; CDR3 length: 13; V gene: TRBV30; clone size: NA; CDR3 DNA: TGTGCCTGGAGTGTAGGGTACACAGATACGCAGTATTTT; CDR3 protein: CAWSVGYTDTQYF
D gene: TRBD1; J gene: TRBJ1-4; CDR3 length: 14; V gene: TRBV6-5; clone size: NA; CDR3 DNA: TGTGCCAGCAGCCTAGGACAGGGTGGTGAAAAACTGTTTTTT; CDR3 protein: CASSLGQGGEKLFF
D gene: NA; J gene: TRBJ1-1; CDR3 length: 14; V gene: TRBV7-2; clone size: NA; CDR3 DNA: TGTGCCAGCAGCTTAGCCAGTGCTCTCACTGAAGCTTTCTTT; CDR3 protein: CASSLASALTEAFF
D gene: TRBD2; J gene: TRBJ2-3; CDR3 length: 15; V gene: TRBV6-1; clone size: once; CDR3 DNA: TGTGCCAGCAGTGAAGCGGCGGGGGGGCCAGATACGCAGTATTTT; CDR3 protein: CASSEAAGGPDTQYF